These T cell receptor beta chains were read from a single sample in a study of blood T cells in healthy people across ages. One entry per CDR3 protein results from TCRdb running MiXCR on the 5' RACE reads. The sample holds some 1.5 million distinct CDR3 sequences, less than 45% seen once. Specimen: blood. Receptors were obtained from a woman aged 18-30 years in good health. Each CDR3 is given with its conserved first and last residue. Fields, in order: CDR3 protein, CDR3 DNA, D gene, clone size, V gene, J gene. The D gene is left open where the match is weak. Size is omitted from some rows. Given values are once, few, many or a class for expanded clones.

CDR3aa: CASRPGDTHTEAFF
CDR3nt: TGTGCCAGCAGACCCGGGGACACCCACACTGAAGCTTTCTTT
d_gene: -
abundance: -
v_gene: TRBV2
j_gene: TRBJ1-1

CDR3aa: CASSYQQNPYEQYF
CDR3nt: TGTGCCAGCAGTTATCAACAGAATCCCTACGAGCAGTACTTC
d_gene: -
abundance: once
v_gene: TRBV6-5
j_gene: TRBJ2-7

CDR3aa: CASRPGTLNYGYTF
CDR3nt: TGTGCCAGCAGACCTGGGACACTGAACTATGGCTACACCTTC
d_gene: -
abundance: few
v_gene: TRBV5-8
j_gene: TRBJ1-2

CDR3aa: CASSFGGRRANEQFF
CDR3nt: TGTGCCAGCAGCTTCGGCGGGAGACGGGCCAATGAGCAGTTCTTC
d_gene: TRBD2
abundance: few
v_gene: TRBV11-2
j_gene: TRBJ2-1

CDR3aa: CASSLLRDRGAYQPQHF
CDR3nt: TGTGCCAGTAGTCTCCTCCGGGACAGGGGGGCATATCAGCCCCAGCATTTT
d_gene: TRBD1
abundance: -
v_gene: TRBV19
j_gene: TRBJ1-5

CDR3aa: CASSQGAWTSVADTQYF
CDR3nt: TGTGCCAGCAGCCAAGGGGCTTGGACTAGCGTGGCAGATACGCAGTATTTT
d_gene: TRBD2
abundance: -
v_gene: TRBV4-2
j_gene: TRBJ2-3

CDR3aa: CASSEWEGKGYTF
CDR3nt: TGTGCCAGCAGTGAATGGGAGGGAAAGGGCTACACCTTC
d_gene: -
abundance: few
v_gene: TRBV25-1
j_gene: TRBJ1-2

CDR3aa: CASRPDRGGNEQFF
CDR3nt: TGTGCCAGCAGGCCGGACAGGGGTGGCAATGAGCAGTTCTTC
d_gene: TRBD1
abundance: few
v_gene: TRBV12-3/TRBV12-4
j_gene: TRBJ2-1

CDR3aa: CASNGLSNQPQHF
CDR3nt: TGTGCCAGCAACGGGTTAAGCAATCAGCCCCAGCATTTT
d_gene: -
abundance: few
v_gene: TRBV10-3
j_gene: TRBJ1-5

CDR3aa: CATSDQLAGAYNEQFF
CDR3nt: TGTGCCACCAGTGACCAACTAGCGGGGGCCTACAATGAGCAGTTCTTC
d_gene: TRBD2
abundance: few
v_gene: TRBV24-1
j_gene: TRBJ2-1

CDR3aa: CASSDGTGADTQYF
CDR3nt: TGTGCCAGCAGTGACGGGACAGGGGCAGATACGCAGTATTTT
d_gene: TRBD1
abundance: many
v_gene: TRBV6-4
j_gene: TRBJ2-3

CDR3aa: CSARFSGSDNEQFF
CDR3nt: TGCAGTGCTAGATTCAGCGGGAGTGACAATGAGCAGTTCTTC
d_gene: TRBD2
abundance: -
v_gene: TRBV20-1
j_gene: TRBJ2-1

CDR3aa: CSVGTSEAYEQYF
CDR3nt: TGCAGCGTGGGGACTAGCGAAGCCTACGAGCAGTACTTC
d_gene: TRBD2
abundance: many
v_gene: TRBV29-1
j_gene: TRBJ2-7

CDR3aa: CASSQGHHYVQETQYF
CDR3nt: TGCGCCAGCAGCCAAGGACACCACTACGTTCAAGAGACCCAGTACTTC
d_gene: -
abundance: -
v_gene: TRBV4-3
j_gene: TRBJ2-5

CDR3aa: CASSLKGQEETQYF
CDR3nt: TGTGCCAGCAGTTTAAAGGGACAAGAAGAGACCCAGTACTTC
d_gene: -
abundance: few
v_gene: TRBV27
j_gene: TRBJ2-5

CDR3aa: CASKGVISYEQYF
CDR3nt: TGCGCCAGCAAGGGGGTGATCTCCTACGAGCAGTACTTC
d_gene: -
abundance: -
v_gene: TRBV5-1
j_gene: TRBJ2-7

CDR3aa: CSVDPRTGVYYGYTF
CDR3nt: TGCAGCGTCGATCCTAGGACAGGGGTCTACTATGGCTACACCTTC
d_gene: TRBD1
abundance: many
v_gene: TRBV29-1
j_gene: TRBJ1-2

CDR3aa: CASSELAGGLQSSYNEQYF
CDR3nt: TGCGCCAGCAGTGAACTAGCGGGGGGCCTCCAGAGCTCCTACAATGAGCAGTACTTC
d_gene: TRBD2
abundance: many
v_gene: TRBV10-2
j_gene: TRBJ2-7

CDR3aa: CSLAGSTDTQYF
CDR3nt: TGCAGTCTCGCCGGGAGCACAGATACGCAGTATTTT
d_gene: -
abundance: -
v_gene: TRBV20-1
j_gene: TRBJ2-3

CDR3aa: CASSLVGGTGDTQYF
CDR3nt: TGTGCCAGCAGCTTAGTCGGCGGGACAGGTGATACGCAGTATTTT
d_gene: TRBD1
abundance: -
v_gene: TRBV7-2
j_gene: TRBJ2-3

CDR3aa: CASSLLDSTSYEQYF
CDR3nt: TGCGCCAGCAGCTTGCTGGACAGTACCTCCTACGAGCAGTACTTC
d_gene: -
abundance: -
v_gene: TRBV5-1
j_gene: TRBJ2-7

CDR3aa: CATSYRDRGNTEAFF
CDR3nt: TGTGCCACCAGCTACCGAGACAGGGGGAACACTGAAGCTTTCTTT
d_gene: TRBD1
abundance: -
v_gene: TRBV15
j_gene: TRBJ1-1

CDR3aa: CSASQGSSDTQYF
CDR3nt: TGCAGCGCCTCACAGGGATCATCAGATACGCAGTATTTT
d_gene: -
abundance: -
v_gene: TRBV29-1
j_gene: TRBJ2-3

CDR3aa: CASSEAYRDEKLFF
CDR3nt: TGTGCCAGCAGTGAAGCGTATAGGGATGAAAAACTGTTTTTT
d_gene: -
abundance: few
v_gene: TRBV2
j_gene: TRBJ1-4

CDR3aa: CAWSPALEAFF
CDR3nt: TGTGCCTGGAGCCCCGCCCTTGAAGCTTTCTTT
d_gene: -
abundance: -
v_gene: TRBV30
j_gene: TRBJ1-1

CDR3aa: CASSPLWTGDTEAFF
CDR3nt: TGTGCCAGCAGCCCACTGTGGACCGGCGACACTGAAGCTTTCTTT
d_gene: -
abundance: few
v_gene: TRBV7-8
j_gene: TRBJ1-1

CDR3aa: CASSSGTNSYNEQYF
CDR3nt: TGTGCCAGCAGTTCAGGAACAAACTCCTACAATGAGCAGTACTTC
d_gene: -
abundance: -
v_gene: TRBV9
j_gene: TRBJ2-7

CDR3aa: CASSLGAGLDYGYTF
CDR3nt: TGCGCCAGCAGCTTGGGGGCAGGGTTGGACTATGGCTACACCTTC
d_gene: -
abundance: -
v_gene: TRBV5-1
j_gene: TRBJ1-2

CDR3aa: CSASPGGGKGYTF
CDR3nt: TGCAGTGCTTCCCCCGGGGGGGGTAAGGGCTACACCTTC
d_gene: -
abundance: -
v_gene: TRBV20-1
j_gene: TRBJ1-2

CDR3aa: CTSSLASGLAGYNEQFF
CDR3nt: TGTACCAGCAGCTTAGCTTCCGGACTAGCGGGCTACAATGAGCAGTTCTTC
d_gene: TRBD2
abundance: -
v_gene: TRBV7-2
j_gene: TRBJ2-1

CDR3aa: CSSSLVSGELFF
CDR3nt: TGTTCCAGCAGCTTAGTCTCCGGGGAGCTGTTTTTT
d_gene: -
abundance: once
v_gene: TRBV7-3
j_gene: TRBJ2-2

CDR3aa: CASSQESSEVSYNEQFF
CDR3nt: TGCGCCAGCAGCCAAGAATCCAGCGAGGTCTCCTACAATGAGCAGTTCTTC
d_gene: -
abundance: few
v_gene: TRBV4-1
j_gene: TRBJ2-1

CDR3aa: CASSLAGQSETQYF
CDR3nt: TGTGCCAGCAGCTTAGCCGGCCAGAGCGAGACCCAGTACTTC
d_gene: -
abundance: -
v_gene: TRBV7-9
j_gene: TRBJ2-5

CDR3aa: CASVGTGGDLYNEQFF
CDR3nt: TGTGCTAGTGTCGGGACAGGGGGCGACCTCTACAATGAGCAGTTCTTC
d_gene: TRBD1
abundance: -
v_gene: TRBV12-5
j_gene: TRBJ2-1

CDR3aa: CASSSALYNEQYF
CDR3nt: TGTGCCAGCAGCAGTGCGCTCTACAATGAGCAGTACTTC
d_gene: -
abundance: -
v_gene: TRBV7-2
j_gene: TRBJ2-7